This T cell receptor beta chain was captured in a study of human T cells and chemical hapten exposure. Study in general: 2% DPC applied to a 2 cm by 2 cm arm area sensitized donors.

A remark on this clonotype: Antigen unknown.

As for time point: pre-sensitization, week 0. Treatment given: therapeutic diphenylcyclopropenone sensitization with weekly scalp DPC. Individual cDNA molecules received unique molecular identifiers in the library. TCRdb used MiXCR to reprocess the RACE reads, holding one entry per CDR3 protein. The sample records fewer than 150,000 distinct CDR3 sequences, roughly 13% being singletons. This CDR3 comprises 13 residues. In germline, CDR1 is SNHLY, CDR2 FYNNEI. After removal of 6 bases from V and 11 bases from J, the junction contained 11 bases not matched to a gene. Regarding the study as a whole: In the PT1 data, expanded TCR counts showed a positive correlation with patch test score.

Sequenced material: whole blood, taken in connection with sensitization to the hapten diphenylcyclopropenone (DPC). This sequence was found in a woman aged 18-30 years with alopecia areata. Some clones in this sample may be carry-over from other donors' samples. The rearrangement uses TRBV2 and TRBJ1-1, with 8 bases aligning to TRBD1. The CDR3 region is CASRSAGGGYAFF. CDR3 coding DNA: TGTGCCAGCAGGTCAGCAGGGGGCGGATATGCTTTCTTT. The full variable domain, in which reference TRBV2 and TRBJ1-1 provide the parts outside the CDR3, is EPEVTQTPSHQVTQMGQEVILRCVPISNHLYFYWYRQILGQKVEFLVSFYNNEISEKSEIFDDQFSVERPDGSNFTLKIRSTKLEDSAMYFCASRSAGGGYAFFGQGTRLTVV.